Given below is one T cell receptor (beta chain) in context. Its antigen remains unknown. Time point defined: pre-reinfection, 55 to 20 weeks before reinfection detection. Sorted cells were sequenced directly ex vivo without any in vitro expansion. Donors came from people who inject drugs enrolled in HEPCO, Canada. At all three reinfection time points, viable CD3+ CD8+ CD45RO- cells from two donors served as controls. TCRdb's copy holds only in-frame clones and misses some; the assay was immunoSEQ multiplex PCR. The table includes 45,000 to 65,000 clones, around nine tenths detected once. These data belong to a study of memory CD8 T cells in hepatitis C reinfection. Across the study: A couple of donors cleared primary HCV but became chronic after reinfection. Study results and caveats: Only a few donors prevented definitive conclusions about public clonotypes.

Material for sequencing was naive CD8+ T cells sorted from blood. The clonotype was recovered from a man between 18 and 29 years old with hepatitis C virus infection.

The chain's CDR3 is CASSLGAPSHTGELFF. In DNA form, the CDR3 reads TGTGCCAGCAGCTTGGGAGCGCCGTCCCACACCGGGGAGCTGTTTTTT. The chain uses TRBV5-4 and TRBJ2-2; D gene unclear. Trimming left V 0 bases short and J 3 bases short, with 12 bases between. Germline loops: CDR1 SGHNT, CDR2 YYREEE (reference sequence). This CDR3 has 16 amino acids.